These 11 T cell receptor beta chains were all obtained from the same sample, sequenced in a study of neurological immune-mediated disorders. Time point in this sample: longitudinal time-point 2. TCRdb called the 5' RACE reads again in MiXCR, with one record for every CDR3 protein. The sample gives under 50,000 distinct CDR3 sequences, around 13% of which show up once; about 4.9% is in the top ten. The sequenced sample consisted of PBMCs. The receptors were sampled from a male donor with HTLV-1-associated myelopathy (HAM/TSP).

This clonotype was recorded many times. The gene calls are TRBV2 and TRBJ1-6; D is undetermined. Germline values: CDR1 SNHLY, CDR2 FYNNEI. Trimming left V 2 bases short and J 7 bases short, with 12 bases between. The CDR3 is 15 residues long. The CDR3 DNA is TGTGCCAGCAGTGAATTGAGGTTGCAGAATTCACCCCTCCACTTT. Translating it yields CASSELRLQNSPLHF. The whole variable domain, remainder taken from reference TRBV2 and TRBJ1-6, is EPEVTQTPSHQVTQMGQEVILRCVPISNHLYFYWYRQILGQKVEFLVSFYNNEISEKSEIFDDQFSVERPDGSNFTLKIRSTKLEDSAMYFCASSELRLQNSPLHFGNGTRLTVT.

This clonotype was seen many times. The CDR3 nucleotides read TGTGCCAGCGGAGACACCGGCCGCGGGAGGCCAGATACGCAGTATTTT. This sequence encodes CASGDTGRGRPDTQYF. The genes are TRBV3-1 and TRBJ2-3, with 8 nucleotides matching TRBD2. The CDR3 length is 16 residues. Trimming cost V 8 bases and J 4 bases; bases outside gene matches: 14. Germline lookup yields CDR1 LGHDT and CDR2 YNNKEL (reference sequence).

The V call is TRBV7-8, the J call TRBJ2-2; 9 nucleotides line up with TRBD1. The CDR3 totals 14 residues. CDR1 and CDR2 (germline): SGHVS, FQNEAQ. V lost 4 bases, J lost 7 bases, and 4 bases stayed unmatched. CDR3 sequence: CASSSLTGGGELFF. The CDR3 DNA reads TGTGCCAGCAGCTCGCTGACAGGGGGCGGGGAGCTGTTTTTT.

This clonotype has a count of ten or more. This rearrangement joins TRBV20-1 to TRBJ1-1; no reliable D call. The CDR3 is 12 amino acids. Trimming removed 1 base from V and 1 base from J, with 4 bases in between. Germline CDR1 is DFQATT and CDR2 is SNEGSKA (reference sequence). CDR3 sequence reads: CSARGGNTEAFF. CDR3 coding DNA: TGCAGTGCTAGAGGCGGGAACACTGAAGCTTTCTTT.

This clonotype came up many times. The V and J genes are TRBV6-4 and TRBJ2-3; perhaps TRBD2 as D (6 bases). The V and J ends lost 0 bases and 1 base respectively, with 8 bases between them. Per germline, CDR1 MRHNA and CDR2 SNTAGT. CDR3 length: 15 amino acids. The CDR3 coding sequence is TGTGCCAGCAGTGACTCGGGCGGGGGCACAGATACGCAGTATTTT. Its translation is CASSDSGGGTDTQYF.

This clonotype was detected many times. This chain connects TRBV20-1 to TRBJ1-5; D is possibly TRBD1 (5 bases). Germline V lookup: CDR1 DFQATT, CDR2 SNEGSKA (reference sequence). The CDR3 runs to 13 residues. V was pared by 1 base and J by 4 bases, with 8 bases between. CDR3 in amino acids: CSARGGLNQPQHF. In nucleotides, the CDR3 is TGCAGTGCTAGAGGGGGCCTAAATCAGCCCCAGCATTTT.

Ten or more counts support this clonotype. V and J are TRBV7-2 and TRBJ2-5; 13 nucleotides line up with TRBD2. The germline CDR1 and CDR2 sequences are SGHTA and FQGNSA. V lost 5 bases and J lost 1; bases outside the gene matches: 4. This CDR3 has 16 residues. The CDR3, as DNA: TGTGCCAGCAGCCCTCGACTAGCGGGGGGCCAAGAGACCCAGTACTTC. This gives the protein CASSPRLAGGQETQYF.

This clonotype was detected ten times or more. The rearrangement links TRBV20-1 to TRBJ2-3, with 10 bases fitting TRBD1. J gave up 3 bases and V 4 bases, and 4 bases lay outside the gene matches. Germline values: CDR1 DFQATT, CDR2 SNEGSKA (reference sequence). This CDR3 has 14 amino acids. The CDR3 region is CSAIKDRGTDTQYF. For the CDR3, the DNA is TGCAGTGCTATTAAGGACAGGGGGACAGATACGCAGTATTTT.

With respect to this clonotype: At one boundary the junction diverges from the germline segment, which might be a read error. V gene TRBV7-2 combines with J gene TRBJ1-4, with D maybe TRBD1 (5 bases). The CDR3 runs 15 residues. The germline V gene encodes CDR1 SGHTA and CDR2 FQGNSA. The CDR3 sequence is CAISQGQYPSEKLFF. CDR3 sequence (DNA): TGTGCCATCAGCCAAGGACAATACCCGAGCGAAAAACTGTTTTTT.

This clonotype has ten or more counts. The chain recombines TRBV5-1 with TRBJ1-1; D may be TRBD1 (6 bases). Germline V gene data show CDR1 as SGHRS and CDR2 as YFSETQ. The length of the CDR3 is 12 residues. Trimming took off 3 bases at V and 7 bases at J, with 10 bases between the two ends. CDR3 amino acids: CASSSVGGEAFF. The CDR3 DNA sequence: TGCGCCAGCAGCTCTGTAGGGGGTGAAGCTTTCTTT.

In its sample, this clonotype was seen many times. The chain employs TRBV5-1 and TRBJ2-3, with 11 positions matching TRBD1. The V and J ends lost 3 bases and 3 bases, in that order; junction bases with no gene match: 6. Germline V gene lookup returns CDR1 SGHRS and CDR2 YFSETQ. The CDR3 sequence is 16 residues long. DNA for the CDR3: TGCGCCAGCAGCTCATCGGACAGGGGGCGTACAGATACGCAGTATTTT. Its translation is CASSSSDRGRTDTQYF.